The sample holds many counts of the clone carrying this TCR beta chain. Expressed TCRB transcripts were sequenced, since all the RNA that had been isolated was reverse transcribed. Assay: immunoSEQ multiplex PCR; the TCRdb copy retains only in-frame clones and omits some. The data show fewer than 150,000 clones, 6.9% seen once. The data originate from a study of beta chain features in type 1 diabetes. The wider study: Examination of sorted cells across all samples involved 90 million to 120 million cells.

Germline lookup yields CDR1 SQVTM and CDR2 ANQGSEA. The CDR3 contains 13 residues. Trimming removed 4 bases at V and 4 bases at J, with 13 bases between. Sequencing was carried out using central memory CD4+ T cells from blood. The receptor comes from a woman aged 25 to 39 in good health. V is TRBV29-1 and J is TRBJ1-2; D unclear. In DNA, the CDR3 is TGCAGCGTTGGTACGGGTGCGGTCTATGGCTACACCTTC. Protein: CSVGTGAVYGYTF. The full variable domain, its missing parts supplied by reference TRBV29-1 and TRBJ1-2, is SAVISQKPSRDICQRGTSLTIQCQVDSQVTMMFWYRQQPGQSLTLIATANQGSEATYESGFVIDKFPISRPNLTFSTLTVSNMSPEDSSIYLCSVGTGAVYGYTFGSGTRLTVV.